Listed below are T cell receptor beta chains from one sample, sequenced in a study of shared clonotypes between healthy human individuals. The assay was immunoSEQ multiplex PCR, and TCRdb's table has in-frame clones only and misses some. The sample holds roughly 2.5 million clones, around 90% seen once. Source material: naive CD4+ T cells sorted from blood. Receptor source: a man between 18 and 35 years old in good health. CDR3s include the opening cysteine and the closing phenylalanine or tryptophan. A D gene is named only where the DNA matches it firmly.

cdr3_aa	cdr3_nt	cdr3_length	d_call	v_call	j_call
CASSEAALSYEQYF	TGTGCCAGCAGTGAAGCGGCGCTCTCCTACGAGCAGTACTTC	14	-	TRBV2	TRBJ2-7
CASSWATTAKNIQYF	TGTGCCAGCAGCTGGGCTACTACGGCCAAAAACATTCAGTACTTC	15	-	TRBV7-2	TRBJ2-4
CASSPIALAGASDTQYF	TGTGCCAGCTCACCAATCGCCCTAGCGGGGGCTTCAGATACGCAGTATTTT	17	TRBD2	TRBV18	TRBJ2-3
CASSDSGANVLTF	TGTGCCAGCAGCGACTCTGGGGCCAACGTCCTGACTTTC	13	-	TRBV9	TRBJ2-6
CASSRDTTGTYGYTF	TGTGCCAGCAGCAGAGACACTACAGGGACTTATGGCTACACCTTC	15	-	TRBV5-5	TRBJ1-2
CASSLKIMNTEAFF	TGTGCCAGCAGCTTAAAGATTATGAACACTGAAGCTTTCTTT	14	-	TRBV11-2	TRBJ1-1
CASGSGQGGTGELFF	TGTGCTAGTGGTTCGGGACAGGGGGGAACCGGGGAGCTGTTTTTT	15	TRBD1	TRBV12-5	TRBJ2-2
CASRLGQGRAQYF	TGTGCCAGCCGCCTGGGACAGGGGCGGGCCCAGTACTTC	13	TRBD1	TRBV7-8	TRBJ2-5
CASSLETGLARDEQYF	TGTGCCAGCAGCTTAGAGACGGGTCTAGCGCGGGACGAGCAGTACTTC	16	-	TRBV7-8	TRBJ2-7
CASSSRLAGVDTQYF	TGTGCCAGCAGTTCCCGACTAGCGGGAGTAGATACGCAGTATTTT	15	TRBD2	TRBV6-6	TRBJ2-3
CASTSGAGTTDTQYF	TGTGCCAGCACGTCGGGGGCGGGGACCACAGATACGCAGTATTTT	15	-	TRBV7-2	TRBJ2-3